The 13 T cell receptor beta chains listed next were all sequenced from one sample in a study of blood T cell repertoires in COVID-19. Here immunoSEQ multiplex PCR was the method, and the copy in TCRdb shows in-frame clones only, minus some. The table lists 390,000 or so clones, more than 80% of them singletons. The specimen was PBMCs or T cells enriched from blood (not recorded which). The receptors were gathered from a man aged 18 to 29 who had recovered from COVID-19.

The rearrangement uses TRBV4-3 and TRBJ2-1; TRBD2 aligns across 10 bases. After removal of 0 bases from V and 5 bases from J, the junction contained 19 bases not matched to a gene. The CDR3 covers 21 residues. Germline CDR1 is LGHNA and CDR2 is YSLEER. CDR3 protein: CASSQEWEREGLNFAHNEQFF. DNA of the CDR3: TGCGCCAGCAGCCAAGAATGGGAGCGGGAGGGCCTAAATTTTGCCCACAATGAGCAGTTCTTC.

The rearrangement links TRBV5-1 to TRBJ1-1; 8 nucleotides match TRBD1. CDR1 is SGHRS and CDR2 is YFSETQ in the germline V gene. The V and J ends lost 4 bases and 0 bases, in that order; junction bases with no gene match: 8. The CDR3 length is 16 residues. The CDR3 nucleotides read TGCGCCAGCAGCAACGGACAGGGCGGAATGAACACTGAAGCTTTCTTT. It specifies CASSNGQGGMNTEAFF.

The CDR3: CSASPALSSYNEQFF. CDR3 sequence (DNA): TGCAGTGCTAGTCCCGCTCTGAGCTCCTACAATGAGCAGTTCTTC. The V call is TRBV20-1, the J call TRBJ2-1; D gene ambiguous. The CDR3 loop spans 15 amino acids. Trimming stripped 3 bases from V and 0 bases from J, with 12 bases between. Germline CDR1 DFQATT, CDR2 SNEGSKA (reference sequence).

V and J are TRBV5-1 and TRBJ2-1; TRBD1 matches at 9 bases. This CDR3 is built from 17 residues. V shed 4 bases and J 7 bases; nucleotides not matched to a gene: 15. The germline gives CDR1 SGHRS, CDR2 YFSETQ. In nucleotides, the CDR3 is TGCGCCAGCAGCATAGAGTTGACAGGGGGTAATATTAATGAGCAGTTCTTC. It translates to CASSIELTGGNINEQFF. Full variable domain (outside the CDR3, taken from reference TRBV5-1 and TRBJ2-1): KAGVTQTPRYLIKTRGQQVTLSCSPISGHRSVSWYQQTPGQGLQFLFEYFSETQRNKGNFPGRFSGRQFSNSRSEMNVSTLELGDSALYLCASSIELTGGNINEQFFGPGTRLTVL.

V is TRBV5-1 and J is TRBJ2-5, with 7 bases matching TRBD2. CDR3 length equals 17 residues. The germline CDR1 and CDR2 sequences are SGHRS and YFSETQ. V trimming: 0 bases; J trimming: 2 bases; junction bases outside the gene matches: 10. The CDR3 nucleotides read TGCGCCAGCAGCTTGGGGCTAGCGGAAACGGGTCAAGAGACCCAGTACTTC. Residues: CASSLGLAETGQETQYF.

CDR3 sequence: CASSPGLAGPTRLGTQYF. CDR3 DNA: TGCGCCAGCAGCCCAGGACTAGCGGGGCCTACCCGGTTAGGGACCCAGTACTTC. This sequence joins TRBV5-1 and TRBJ2-5; TRBD2 agrees at 12 bases. The CDR3 length is 18 residues. With 4 bases clipped from V and 7 bases from J, the junction kept 17 bases outside the gene matches. CDR1 and CDR2 from the germline V gene are SGHRS and YFSETQ.

About this clone itself: Other DNA sequences in this sample translate to the same CDR3. The chain carries TRBV28 and TRBJ2-1; tentative D call: TRBD1 (6 bases). Germline V gene sequence: CDR1 MDHEN, CDR2 SYDVKM. V lost 4 bases and J 5 bases, leaving 9 bases between the germline ends. The CDR3 sequence is 13 residues long. CDR3 bases: TGTGCCAGCAGTTCGGGACAAGACAATGAGCAGTTCTTC. Its translation is CASSSGQDNEQFF. Full variable domain (rest looked up from reference TRBV28 and TRBJ2-1): DVKVTQSSRYLVKRTGEKVFLECVQDMDHENMFWYRQDPGLGLRLIYFSYDVKMKEKGDIPEGYSVSREKKERFSLILESASTNQTSMYLCASSSGQDNEQFFGPGTRLTVL.

The rearrangement joins TRBV3-1 (or the pseudogene TRBV3-2) to TRBJ2-1; TRBD2 agrees at 11 bases. CDR1 and CDR2 (germline): LGHDT, YNNKEL (reference sequence). The CDR3 extends over 17 amino acids. Trimming at V came to 3 bases and at J to 2 bases, leaving 6 bases not matched to a gene. Here the CDR3 reads CASSHEMTSGTYNEQFF. The CDR3 DNA reads as TGTGCCAGCAGCCATGAAATGACTAGCGGGACCTACAATGAGCAGTTCTTC.

The gene calls are TRBV2 and TRBJ2-3; TRBD2 matches 7 bases. Per germline, CDR1 SNHLY and CDR2 FYNNEI. The CDR3 spans 15 residues. J lost 1 base, V lost 7 bases, and 8 bases had no gene match. Here the CDR3 DNA reads TGTGCCAGCACTGGTCAGGGAGGGGGCACAGATACGCAGTATTTT. Translated, it gives CASTGQGGGTDTQYF.

The chain's CDR3 is CASSVGGGQGANTGELFF. CDR3 nucleotide sequence: TGTGCCAGCAGCGTAGGTGGCGGACAGGGAGCAAACACCGGGGAGCTGTTTTTT. The chain has TRBV9 and TRBJ2-2, with 8 positions matching TRBD1. The CDR3 is made up of 18 amino acids. V shed 0 bases, J shed 2 bases, and the junction held 9 bases outside the gene matches. Looked up from germline, CDR1 is SGDLS and CDR2 is YYNGEE.

This rearrangement joins TRBV28 to TRBJ2-7, with unresolved D. The V and J ends lost 3 bases and 4 bases respectively, with 7 bases between them. This CDR3 has 12 residues. Germline V lookup: CDR1 MDHEN, CDR2 SYDVKM. CDR3 amino acids: CASSLSFYEQYF. CDR3 sequence (DNA): TGTGCCAGCAGTTTGAGTTTTTACGAGCAGTACTTC.

The chain has TRBV27 and TRBJ1-1; D gene uncertain. Germline loops: CDR1 MNHEY, CDR2 SMNVEV (reference sequence). This CDR3 has 11 residues. V gave up 4 bases and J gave up 2 bases, with 2 bases separating them. This CDR3 is CASSSNTEAFF. CDR3 nucleotides: TGTGCCAGCAGTTCAAACACTGAAGCTTTCTTT.

In its sample, this clone was seen a few times. The V and J genes are TRBV2 and TRBJ2-2; D perhaps matches TRBD2 (6 bases). The CDR3 length is 13 residues. Trimming shortened V by 6 bases and J by 6 bases, and 11 bases separated the two germline ends. Germline V gives CDR1 SNHLY, CDR2 FYNNEI. The CDR3: CASSLTSAGELFF. As DNA, the CDR3 is TGTGCCAGCAGCCTGACTAGTGCCGGGGAGCTGTTTTTT.